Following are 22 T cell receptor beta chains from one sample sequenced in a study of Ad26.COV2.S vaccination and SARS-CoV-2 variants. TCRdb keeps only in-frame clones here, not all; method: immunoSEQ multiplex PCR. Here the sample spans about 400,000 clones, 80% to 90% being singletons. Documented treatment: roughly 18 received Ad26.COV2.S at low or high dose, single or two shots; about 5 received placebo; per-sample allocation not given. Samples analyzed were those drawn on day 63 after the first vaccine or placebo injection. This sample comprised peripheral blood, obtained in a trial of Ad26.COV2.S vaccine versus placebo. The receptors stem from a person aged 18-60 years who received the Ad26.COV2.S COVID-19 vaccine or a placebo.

The CDR3 nucleotides read TGTGCCAGCAGCCGTCTCTTTAGACAGCAAGAGACCCAGTACTTC. Encoded protein: CASSRLFRQQETQYF. The chain combines TRBV7-8 with TRBJ2-5; D might be TRBD1 (5 bases). The CDR3 has 15 residues. Germline loops: CDR1 SGHVS, CDR2 FQNEAQ. V lost 5 bases and J lost 2, with 15 bases in between.

CDR3 sequence: CASSSGLLQETQYF. The CDR3 nucleotides are TGTGCCAGCAGTTCGGGACTGCTACAAGAGACCCAGTACTTC. The rearrangement links TRBV6-5 to TRBJ2-5, with D maybe TRBD2 (6 bases). The V gene lost 4 bases and the J gene lost 2 bases, with 11 bases spanning the gap. Germline CDR1 and CDR2: MNHEY and SVGAGI. The length of the CDR3 is 14 residues.

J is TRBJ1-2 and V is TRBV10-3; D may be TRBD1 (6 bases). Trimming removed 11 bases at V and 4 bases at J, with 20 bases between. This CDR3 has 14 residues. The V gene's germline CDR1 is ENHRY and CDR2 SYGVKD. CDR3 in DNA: TGTGCCTTATTCCGGGACACCTTCCCCTATGGCTACACCTTC. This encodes CALFRDTFPYGYTF.

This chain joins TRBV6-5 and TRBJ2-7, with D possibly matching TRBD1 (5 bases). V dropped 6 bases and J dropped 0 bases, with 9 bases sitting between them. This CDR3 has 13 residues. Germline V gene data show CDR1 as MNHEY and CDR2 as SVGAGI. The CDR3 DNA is TGTGCCAGCAGACAGGAAAGCTCCTACGAGCAGTACTTC. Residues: CASRQESSYEQYF.

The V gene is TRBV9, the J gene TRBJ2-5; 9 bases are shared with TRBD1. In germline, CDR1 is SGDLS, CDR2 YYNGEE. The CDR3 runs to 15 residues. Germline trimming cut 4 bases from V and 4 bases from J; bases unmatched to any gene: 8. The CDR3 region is CASSRQTGGLETQYF. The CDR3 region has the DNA TGTGCCAGCAGCAGACAGACAGGGGGGTTAGAGACCCAGTACTTC.

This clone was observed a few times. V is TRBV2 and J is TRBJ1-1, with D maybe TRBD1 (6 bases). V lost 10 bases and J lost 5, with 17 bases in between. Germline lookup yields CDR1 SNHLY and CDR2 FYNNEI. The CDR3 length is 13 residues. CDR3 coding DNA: TGTGCCATTACCCCCAGGGGAGAGACTGAAGCTTTCTTT. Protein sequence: CAITPRGETEAFF.

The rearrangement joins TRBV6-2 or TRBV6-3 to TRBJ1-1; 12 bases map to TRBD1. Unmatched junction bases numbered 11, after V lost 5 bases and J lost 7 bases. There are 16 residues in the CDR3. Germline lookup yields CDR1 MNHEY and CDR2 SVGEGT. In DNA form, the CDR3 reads TGTGCCAGCAGTACCCCCCGGGGACAGGGGGCGGGTGAAGCTTTCTTT. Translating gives CASSTPRGQGAGEAFF.

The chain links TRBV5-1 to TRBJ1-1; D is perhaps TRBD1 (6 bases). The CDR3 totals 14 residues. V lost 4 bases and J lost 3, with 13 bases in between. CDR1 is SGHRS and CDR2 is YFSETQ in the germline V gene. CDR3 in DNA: TGCGCCAGCAGCCCCGGCACAGGGTACACTGAAGCTTTCTTT. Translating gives CASSPGTGYTEAFF.

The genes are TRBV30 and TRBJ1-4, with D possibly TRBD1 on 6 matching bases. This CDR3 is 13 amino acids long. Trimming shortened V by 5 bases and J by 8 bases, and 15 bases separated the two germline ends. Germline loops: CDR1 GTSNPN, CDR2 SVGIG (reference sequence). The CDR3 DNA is TGTGCCTGGGCGGGGGGCAGTGGAGAAAAACTGTTTTTT. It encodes CAWAGGSGEKLFF.

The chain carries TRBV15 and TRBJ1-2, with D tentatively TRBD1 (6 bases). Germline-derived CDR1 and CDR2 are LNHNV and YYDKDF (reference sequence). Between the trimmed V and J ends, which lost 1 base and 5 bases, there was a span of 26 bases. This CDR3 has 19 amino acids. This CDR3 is CATSRAAKPSGQNLYGYTF. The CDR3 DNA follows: TGTGCCACCAGCAGAGCCGCGAAACCATCTGGACAGAACCTTTATGGCTACACCTTC. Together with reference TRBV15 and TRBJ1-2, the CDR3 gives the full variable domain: DAMVIQNPRYQVTQFGKPVTLSCSQTLNHNVMYWYQQKSSQAPKLLFHYYDKDFNNEADTPDNFQSRRPNTSFCFLDIRSPGLGDTAMYLCATSRAAKPSGQNLYGYTFGSGTRLTVV.

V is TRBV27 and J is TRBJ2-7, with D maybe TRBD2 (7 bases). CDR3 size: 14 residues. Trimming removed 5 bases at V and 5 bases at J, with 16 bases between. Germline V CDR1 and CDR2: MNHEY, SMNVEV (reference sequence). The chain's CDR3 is CASSPRGGGHEQYF. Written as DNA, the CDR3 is TGTGCCAGCAGTCCCCGTGGGGGGGGGCACGAGCAGTACTTC.

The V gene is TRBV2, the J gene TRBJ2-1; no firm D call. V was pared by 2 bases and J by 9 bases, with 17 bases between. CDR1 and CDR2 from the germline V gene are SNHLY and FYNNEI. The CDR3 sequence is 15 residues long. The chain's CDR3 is CASSERRYQLSEQFF. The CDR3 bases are TGTGCCAGCAGTGAACGTAGATACCAGCTAAGTGAGCAGTTCTTC. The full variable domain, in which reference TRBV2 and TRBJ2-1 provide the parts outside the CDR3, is EPEVTQTPSHQVTQMGQEVILRCVPISNHLYFYWYRQILGQKVEFLVSFYNNEISEKSEIFDDQFSVERPDGSNFTLKIRSTKLEDSAMYFCASSERRYQLSEQFFGPGTRLTVL.

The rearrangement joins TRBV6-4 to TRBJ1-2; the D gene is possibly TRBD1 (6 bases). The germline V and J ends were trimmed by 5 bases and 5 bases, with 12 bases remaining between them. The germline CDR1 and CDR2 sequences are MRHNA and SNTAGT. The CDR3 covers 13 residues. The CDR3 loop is CASSLEGGYGYTF. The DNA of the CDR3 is TGTGCCAGCAGTCTTGAGGGGGGATATGGCTACACCTTC.

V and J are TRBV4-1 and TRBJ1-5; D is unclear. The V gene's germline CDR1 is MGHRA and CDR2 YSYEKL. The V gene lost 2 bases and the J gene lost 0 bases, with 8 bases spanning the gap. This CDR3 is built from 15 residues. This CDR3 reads CASSQRGISNQPQHF. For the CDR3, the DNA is TGCGCCAGCAGCCAAAGAGGGATTAGCAATCAGCCCCAGCATTTT.

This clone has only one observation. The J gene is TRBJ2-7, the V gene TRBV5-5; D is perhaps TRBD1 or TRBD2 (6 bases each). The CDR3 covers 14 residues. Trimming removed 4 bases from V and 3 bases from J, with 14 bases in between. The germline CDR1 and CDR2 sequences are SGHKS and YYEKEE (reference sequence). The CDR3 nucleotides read TGTGCCAGCAGCGGAGTAGGGGGGTTCTACGAGCAGTACTTC. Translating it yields CASSGVGGFYEQYF.

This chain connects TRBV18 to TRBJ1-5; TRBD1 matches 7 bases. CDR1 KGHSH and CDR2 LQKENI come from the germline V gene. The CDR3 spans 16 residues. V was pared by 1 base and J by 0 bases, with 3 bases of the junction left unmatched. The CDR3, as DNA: TGTGCCAGCTCACCACTGGGACAGAATAGCAATCAGCCCCAGCATTTT. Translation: CASSPLGQNSNQPQHF.

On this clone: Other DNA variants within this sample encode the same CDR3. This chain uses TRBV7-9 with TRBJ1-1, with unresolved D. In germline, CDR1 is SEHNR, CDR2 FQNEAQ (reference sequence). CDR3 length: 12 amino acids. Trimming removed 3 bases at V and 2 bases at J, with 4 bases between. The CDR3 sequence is CASSFGNTEAFF. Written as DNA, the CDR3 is TGTGCCAGCAGCTTTGGCAACACTGAAGCTTTCTTT.

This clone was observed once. CDR3 sequence: CASSETLEESPLHF. DNA for the CDR3: TGTGCCAGCAGTGAGACACTCGAAGAATCACCCCTCCACTTT. The chain is built from TRBV6-1 and TRBJ1-6; D is unclear. Trimming removed 3 bases from V and 10 bases from J, with 13 bases in between. Germline V gene sequence: CDR1 MNHNS, CDR2 SASEGT. The CDR3 has 14 amino acids.

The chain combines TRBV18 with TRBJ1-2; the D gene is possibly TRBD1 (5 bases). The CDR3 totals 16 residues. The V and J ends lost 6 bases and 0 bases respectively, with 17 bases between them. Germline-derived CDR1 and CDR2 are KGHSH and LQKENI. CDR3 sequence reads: CASSLIAGRTNYGYTF. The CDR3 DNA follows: TGTGCCAGCTCGCTCATCGCAGGGAGGACTAACTATGGCTACACCTTC.

The CDR3 is CARPYPGEEAEQYF. The CDR3 DNA is TGCGCCAGACCATACCCAGGGGAAGAGGCCGAGCAGTACTTC. The chain couples TRBV10-1 to TRBJ2-7, with D tentatively TRBD1 (6 bases). Deletions cut 9 bases from V and 6 bases from J, with 21 bases between. CDR1 WNHNN and CDR2 SYGVQD come from the germline V gene (reference sequence). This CDR3 spans 14 amino acids.

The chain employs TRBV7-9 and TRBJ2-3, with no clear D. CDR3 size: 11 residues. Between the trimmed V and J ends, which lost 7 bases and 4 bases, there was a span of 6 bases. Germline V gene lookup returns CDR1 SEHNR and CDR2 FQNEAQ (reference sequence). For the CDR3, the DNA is TGTGCCAGCAATGTCCCAGATACGCAGTATTTT. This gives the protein CASNVPDTQYF.

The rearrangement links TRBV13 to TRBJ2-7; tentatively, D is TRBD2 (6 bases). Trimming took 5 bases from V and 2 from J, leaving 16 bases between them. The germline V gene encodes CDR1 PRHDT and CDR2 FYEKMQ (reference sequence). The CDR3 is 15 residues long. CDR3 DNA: TGTGCCAGCAGCCAAACTAGCCTGAGCCCCTACGAGCAGTACTTC. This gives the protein CASSQTSLSPYEQYF. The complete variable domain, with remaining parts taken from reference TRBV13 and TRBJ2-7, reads AAGVIQSPRHLIKEKRETATLKCYPIPRHDTVYWYQQGPGQDPQFLISFYEKMQSDKGSIPDRFSAQQFSDYHSELNMSSLELGDSALYFCASSQTSLSPYEQYFGPGTRLTVT.